This entry features one T cell receptor beta chain sequence. Its antigen is unidentified. This specimen belongs to a study of T cells in localized non-small cell lung cancer. CDR3 length: 18 amino acids. Germline V gene sequence: CDR1 LNHDA, CDR2 SQIVND (reference sequence). V was cut by 4 bases and J by 2 bases, with 23 bases left in between. Generated by immunoSEQ multiplex PCR, the TCRdb table keeps only in-frame clones and is missing some. Counted here are about 59,000 clones, roughly 90% occurring once; the ten biggest clones make up roughly a fifth. Regarding the study as a whole: Uninvolved adjacent lung, not tumor, had the highest T cell clonality. Appearances in adjacent lung were noted for a median approximately 52 of the top 100 tumor clones. Sequencing was limited to one tumor region, leaving the possibility of heterogeneity open. The study linked higher blood T cell density to longer overall survival.

This sequence originates from a man aged 40 to 69 with stage I squamous cell lung carcinoma. V usage is TRBV19 and J usage is TRBJ1-2, with D perhaps matching TRBD1 (5 bases). The sequencing used peripheral blood, collected before any cancer treatment. The CDR3 protein is CASSTRLSGTALNYGYTF. CDR3 sequence (DNA): TGTGCCAGTAGTACCCGCTTGTCCGGGACTGCCCTAAACTATGGCTACACCTTC.